This entry lists 30 T cell receptor beta chains sequenced from one sample in a study of T cell responses to AZD1222 COVID-19 vaccine. Here immunoSEQ multiplex PCR was the method, and the copy in TCRdb shows in-frame clones only, minus some. The table includes approximately 130,000 clones, roughly nine tenths detected once. Here the sequenced sample was peripheral blood, taken on day 0 of AZD1222 vaccination. Every receptor here comes from an adult in good health.

This chain connects TRBV4-2 to TRBJ2-1, with D possibly matching TRBD2 (5 bases). The CDR3 loop spans 18 amino acids. Germline assignment: CDR1 LGHNA and CDR2 YNFKEQ. Trimming shortened V by 0 bases and J by 1 base, and 16 bases separated the two germline ends. The DNA for the CDR3 is TGTGCCAGCAGCCAAGATACGGGGTCTTTGGGGTCCTACAATGAGCAGTTCTTC. This encodes CASSQDTGSLGSYNEQFF.

This chain connects TRBV20-1 to TRBJ2-6; D gene unclear. The CDR3 has 16 residues. Germline V lookup: CDR1 DFQATT, CDR2 SNEGSKA (reference sequence). The V end was cut by 3 bases, the J end by 1 base, with 13 bases between. The CDR3 DNA sequence: TGCAGTGCTAGTTACCCTATGGGGTCTGGGGCCAACGTCCTGACTTTC. This gives the protein CSASYPMGSGANVLTF.

J is TRBJ1-1 and V is TRBV20-1; a weak D match, TRBD1 (6 bases). CDR3 length: 14 amino acids. Germline V gene lookup returns CDR1 DFQATT and CDR2 SNEGSKA (reference sequence). Trimming removed 3 bases at V and 0 bases at J, with 11 bases between. The CDR3 loop is CSASPGQMNTEAFF. The CDR3 DNA sequence: TGCAGTGCTAGTCCCGGACAGATGAACACTGAAGCTTTCTTT.

This clone has just one count. V usage is TRBV19 and J usage is TRBJ1-2; 7 bases line up with TRBD1. With V trimmed by 7 bases and J by 7 bases, 9 bases remained unmatched. Germline V gives CDR1 LNHDA, CDR2 SQIVND (reference sequence). The CDR3 runs 13 residues. The CDR3 bases are TGTGCCAGTACCCAAAAGTCAGGGGGTGGCTACACCTTC. It encodes CASTQKSGGGYTF.

V gene TRBV7-3 combines with J gene TRBJ1-5; unclear D gene. CDR1 and CDR2 (germline): SGHTA, FQGTGA. Trimming shortened V by 6 bases and J by 0 bases, and 9 bases separated the two germline ends. The CDR3 has 14 amino acids. CDR3 region: CASRKSNSNQPQHF. In DNA form, the CDR3 reads TGTGCCAGCAGAAAATCCAATAGCAATCAGCCCCAGCATTTT.

CDR3 loop: CASSLGWQQYF. CDR3 in DNA: TGTGCCAGCAGTTTAGGATGGCAGCAGTACTTC. The chain is built from TRBV28 and TRBJ2-7; D gene uncertain. V was cut by 2 bases and J by 8 bases, with 7 bases left in between. Germline CDR1 and CDR2: MDHEN and SYDVKM. This CDR3 has 11 residues.

This clone was seen a handful of times. The chain recombines TRBV29-1 with TRBJ1-6, with D perhaps TRBD1 (5 bases). There are 14 residues in the CDR3. The germline V and J ends were trimmed by 7 bases and 9 bases, with 19 bases remaining between them. Looked up from germline, CDR1 is SQVTM and CDR2 is ANQGSEA. The DNA of the CDR3 is TGCAGCGCTACGCAGGGTGGGGGATCTTCACCCCTCCACTTT. Translated: CSATQGGGSSPLHF. The variable domain in full, completed from reference TRBV29-1 and TRBJ1-6, reads SAVISQKPSRDICQRGTSLTIQCQVDSQVTMMFWYRQQPGQSLTLIATANQGSEATYESGFVIDKFPISRPNLTFSTLTVSNMSPEDSSIYLCSATQGGGSSPLHFGNGTRLTVT.

The chain has TRBV28 and TRBJ2-7; D is unclear. The V end lost 10 bases, the J end lost 0 bases, and 16 bases lay between the germline ends. The CDR3 runs to 14 residues. Germline V gives CDR1 MDHEN, CDR2 SYDVKM. The CDR3 is CATATTKSSYEQYF. CDR3 bases: TGTGCCACCGCAACCACAAAGAGCTCCTACGAGCAGTACTTC.

The chain links TRBV6-5 to TRBJ2-1, with D perhaps being TRBD1 or TRBD2 (5 bases each). CDR3 length: 14 residues. V lost 5 bases and J lost 6, with 14 bases in between. CDR1 is MNHEY, CDR2 SVGAGI, per germline. The CDR3 sequence: CASSPFGALNEQFF. The CDR3, as DNA: TGTGCCAGCAGTCCCTTCGGGGCTCTCAATGAGCAGTTCTTC.

The chain recombines TRBV7-2 with TRBJ1-1; unclear D gene. CDR1 and CDR2 (germline): SGHTA, FQGNSA. V was shortened by 2 bases and J by 3 bases, with 10 bases between the two germline ends. CDR3 length: 14 amino acids. CDR3 protein: CASSLSGVDTEAFF. The CDR3 nucleotides read TGTGCCAGCAGCTTATCAGGCGTAGACACTGAAGCTTTCTTT.

The rearrangement links TRBV6-1 to TRBJ1-5, with D perhaps matching TRBD1 (6 bases). V lost 2 bases to trimming and J lost 7 bases, with 12 bases between them. Germline V gene sequence: CDR1 MNHNS, CDR2 SASEGT. This CDR3 has 14 amino acids. Here the CDR3 reads CASSEQGKGQPQHF. CDR3 in DNA: TGTGCCAGCAGTGAACAGGGGAAAGGGCAGCCCCAGCATTTT.

The chain links TRBV11-3 to TRBJ2-1, with TRBD1 matching 10 bases. With 3 bases clipped from V and 8 bases from J, the junction kept 10 bases outside the gene matches. The CDR3 is made up of 16 amino acids. Germline-derived CDR1 and CDR2 are SGHNT and YENEEA. CDR3 residues: CASSLRPGQGYDEQFF. The CDR3 bases are TGTGCCAGCAGCTTGCGGCCGGGACAGGGGTACGATGAGCAGTTCTTC.

The V gene is TRBV27, the J gene TRBJ1-2; TRBD1 matches at 7 bases. The CDR3 spans 15 residues. The ends lost 3 bases at V and 7 bases at J; junction bases unmatched: 11. Germline V gene data show CDR1 as MNHEY and CDR2 as SMNVEV (reference sequence). The CDR3 DNA reads as TGTGCCAGCAGTTTCCTCCCGACAGGGTATGGTGGCTACACCTTC. It translates to CASSFLPTGYGGYTF.

This chain links TRBV19 with TRBJ2-7, with 10 bases identical to TRBD1. Germline V gene lookup returns CDR1 LNHDA and CDR2 SQIVND (reference sequence). Trimming at V came to 3 bases and at J to 6 bases, leaving 5 bases not matched to a gene. This CDR3 spans 14 amino acids. CDR3 sequence reads: CASSMFRDRGEQYF. Written as DNA, the CDR3 is TGTGCCAGTAGTATGTTCCGGGACAGGGGCGAGCAGTACTTC.

This sequence joins TRBV6-5 and TRBJ1-2, with TRBD1 matching 7 bases. Looked up from germline, CDR1 is MNHEY and CDR2 is SVGAGI. Losses at the gene ends were 0 bases for V and 4 bases for J; bases not matched to a gene: 5. CDR3 length equals 15 residues. This CDR3 reads CASSYSPGGLYGYTF. DNA for the CDR3: TGTGCCAGCAGTTACTCGCCAGGGGGACTCTATGGCTACACCTTC.

This chain connects TRBV2 to TRBJ1-2; no firm D call. V was pared by 2 bases and J by 13 bases, with 14 bases between. Germline V lookup: CDR1 SNHLY, CDR2 FYNNEI. This CDR3 spans 12 amino acids. In DNA, the CDR3 is TGTGCCAGCAGTGAATCTTCTCTCGTGTGCACCTTC. Its translation is CASSESSLVCTF.

The chain joins TRBV29-1 to TRBJ1-1; 10 positions agree with TRBD1. This CDR3 spans 15 amino acids. From germline, CDR1 is SQVTM and CDR2 ANQGSEA. The V segment lost 6 bases and the J segment 5 bases; nucleotides outside the gene matches: 12. CDR3 amino acids: CSVSGTGESWTEAFF. The CDR3 bases are TGCAGCGTCTCCGGGACAGGGGAATCGTGGACTGAAGCTTTCTTT.

The V and J genes are TRBV5-3 and TRBJ2-7; D is ambiguous. TRBV5-3 is an open reading frame, and its role is uncertain. Trimming cost V 2 bases and J 2 bases, with 14 bases left between them. This CDR3 spans 15 amino acids. CDR3 region: CARSFLGRITYEQYF. In DNA form, the CDR3 reads TGTGCCAGAAGCTTTTTAGGCAGGATAACCTACGAGCAGTACTTC.

The rearrangement uses TRBV5-1 and TRBJ1-5; the D gene is possibly TRBD1 (5 bases). V was shortened by 4 bases and J by 2 bases, with 7 bases between the two germline ends. The CDR3 spans 13 residues. Germline CDR1 is SGHRS and CDR2 is YFSETQ. The CDR3 here is CASSLTGNQPQHF. The CDR3, as DNA: TGCGCCAGCAGCCTGACAGGCAATCAGCCCCAGCATTTT. Supplemented by reference TRBV5-1 and TRBJ1-5, the full variable domain reads KAGVTQTPRYLIKTRGQQVTLSCSPISGHRSVSWYQQTPGQGLQFLFEYFSETQRNKGNFPGRFSGRQFSNSRSEMNVSTLELGDSALYLCASSLTGNQPQHFGDGTRLSIL.

The genes are TRBV30 and TRBJ1-1; the match to TRBD1 covers 12 bases. The V and J ends lost 3 bases and 4 bases, in that order; junction bases with no gene match: 3. CDR1 is GTSNPN and CDR2 is SVGIG in the germline V gene (reference sequence). The CDR3 length is 14 residues. The CDR3 sequence: CAWSGTGGLTEAFF. The CDR3 coding sequence is TGTGCCTGGAGCGGGACAGGGGGCCTCACTGAAGCTTTCTTT.

The gene calls are TRBV11-3 and TRBJ1-4; tentative D call: TRBD1 (6 bases). The germline V and J ends were trimmed by 0 bases and 10 bases, with 21 bases remaining between them. From germline, CDR1 is SGHNT and CDR2 YENEEA. The CDR3 is 17 amino acids. The DNA for the CDR3 is TGTGCCAGCAGCTTAGAGCTGGGGCAGGGGCGTTTTGGAAAACTGTTTTTT. Its translation: CASSLELGQGRFGKLFF.

The V and J genes are TRBV27 and TRBJ1-1; D remains ambiguous. The CDR3 is 14 residues long. V lost 5 bases, J lost 4 bases, and 14 bases lay in between. CDR1 MNHEY and CDR2 SMNVEV come from the germline V gene (reference sequence). The CDR3 loop is CASSHNPGSTEAFF. The CDR3 bases are TGTGCCAGCAGTCACAACCCGGGGTCCACTGAAGCTTTCTTT.

The genes are TRBV6-5 and TRBJ2-1; TRBD1 aligns across 7 bases. The CDR3 loop spans 15 amino acids. Per germline, CDR1 MNHEY and CDR2 SVGAGI. The J segment lost 2 bases and the V segment lost 6 bases, leaving 7 bases of the junction unmatched. Here the CDR3 DNA reads TGTGCCAGCAGCGGAACCGGGACAGCCTACAATGAGCAGTTCTTC. Amino acids: CASSGTGTAYNEQFF.

The gene calls are TRBV7-9 and TRBJ1-1; TRBD1 might be the D (5 bases). The CDR3 totals 14 residues. V was shortened by 1 base and J by 3 bases, with 9 bases between the two germline ends. Per the germline V gene, CDR1 is SEHNR and CDR2 is FQNEAQ (reference sequence). The CDR3 sequence is CASSLVAGHTEAFF. The DNA for the CDR3 is TGTGCCAGCAGCTTAGTGGCAGGGCACACTGAAGCTTTCTTT. The whole variable domain, remainder taken from reference TRBV7-9 and TRBJ1-1, is DTGVSQNPRHKITKRGQNVTFRCDPISEHNRLYWYRQTLGQGPEFLTYFQNEAQLEKSRLLSDRFSAERPKGSFSTLEIQRTEQGDSAMYLCASSLVAGHTEAFFGQGTRLTVV.

This rearrangement joins TRBV6-2 or TRBV6-3 to TRBJ1-3; no firm D call. The CDR3 length is 13 residues. The germline CDR1 and CDR2 sequences are MNHEY and SVGEGT. The V end lost 3 bases, the J end lost 7 bases, and 10 bases lay between the germline ends. CDR3 loop: CASSYSSGNTIYF. The CDR3, as DNA: TGTGCCAGCAGTTATTCTTCGGGTAACACCATATATTTT.

The V and J genes are TRBV14 and TRBJ1-1, with TRBD1 as a possible D gene (6 bases). The CDR3 is 17 amino acids. The V gene lost 3 bases and the J gene lost 2 bases, with 19 bases spanning the gap. Germline loops: CDR1 SGHDN, CDR2 FVKESK. CDR3 region: CASSQFPPGALNTEAFF. DNA for the CDR3: TGTGCCAGCAGCCAGTTCCCCCCAGGGGCCCTTAACACTGAAGCTTTCTTT.

The V gene is TRBV2, the J gene TRBJ2-3, with a weak D call TRBD2 (5 bases). V shed 9 bases and J shed 0 bases, with 13 bases lying between them. CDR3 length: 14 residues. Germline-derived CDR1 and CDR2 are SNHLY and FYNNEI. The CDR3 protein is CARERKSSTDTQYF. The CDR3 region has the DNA TGTGCCAGAGAGCGGAAATCTAGCACAGATACGCAGTATTTT.

The J gene is TRBJ2-6, the V gene TRBV7-3; 7 bases align to TRBD1. The germline V gene encodes CDR1 SGHTA and CDR2 FQGTGA. Unmatched junction bases numbered 4, after V lost 3 bases and J lost 2 bases. This CDR3 is built from 16 residues. CDR3 residues: CASSLVQGTGANVLTF. The CDR3 DNA is TGTGCCAGCAGCTTGGTACAGGGGACTGGGGCCAACGTCCTGACTTTC.

This chain joins TRBV28 and TRBJ2-1, with 10 bases identical to TRBD2. This CDR3 contains 17 residues. Germline values: CDR1 MDHEN, CDR2 SYDVKM. The ends lost 6 bases at V and 10 bases at J; junction bases unmatched: 18. The CDR3 is CASSPLVSGRARVEQFF. CDR3 DNA: TGTGCCAGCAGCCCTCTCGTCAGCGGGAGGGCAAGGGTGGAGCAGTTCTTC.

CDR3 DNA: TGTGCTAGTGGTTCGAATTGGAATCAGCCCCAGCATTTT. Its protein is CASGSNWNQPQHF. This chain connects TRBV12-5 to TRBJ1-5; no definite D call. This CDR3 region has 13 residues. V shed 4 bases and J shed 4 bases, with 8 bases lying between them. Germline loops: CDR1 LGHNT, CDR2 FRNRAP.